This entry features one T cell receptor beta chain sequence. These data belong to a study of blood T cell repertoires in COVID-19. Background on the study: Sources were T cells, B-cell-depleted T cells, or PBMCs; the material itself was cDNA or gDNA.

In the original workflow: Amplification from reference gene primers served as the basis for estimated nucleated cell counts. Libraries were prepared by immunoSEQ multiplex PCR; TCRdb keeps only in-frame clonotypes and omits some of them. V, J and clone size are taken as reported in that table, and D and trimming were inferred from the DNA itself. The repertoire includes 15,000 to 20,000 clones, 65% to 90% of them detected once, and less than 70% sits in the top ten. The CDR3 sequence is 14 residues long. Trimming removed 1 base at V and 5 bases at J, with 9 bases between. Germline V gene data show CDR1 as SGHAT and CDR2 as FQNNGV.

Sequencing was performed on peripheral blood. The chain has TRBV11-2 and TRBJ2-1; D remains ambiguous. This clonotype was sampled from an elderly man with acute or convalescent COVID-19. DNA of the CDR3: TGTGCCAGCAGCTTAGGGGCTACCAACAATGAGCAGTTCTTC. Amino acids: CASSLGATNNEQFF.